The table lists the clone carrying this T cell receptor (beta chain) with many counts. MiXCR was run by TCRdb on the RACE reads, yielding one entry per CDR3 protein. Seen here are approximately 120,000 distinct CDR3 sequences, more than 7% observed once, and the top ten hold 3% to 3.5%. V lost 5 bases and J lost 3; bases outside the gene matches: 0. The CDR3 runs 14 residues. The germline V gene encodes CDR1 PRHDT and CDR2 FYEKMQ (reference sequence). These data are taken from a study of human T cells and chemical hapten exposure. Study as a whole: Mostly female patients had alopecia areata, totalis or universalis.

The time point here: patch test 2, 6 weeks after DPC sensitization. Regarding treatment: therapeutic diphenylcyclopropenone sensitization with weekly scalp DPC. The sample consisted of whole blood, taken in connection with sensitization to the hapten diphenylcyclopropenone (DPC). This clonotype originated in a woman between 40 and 50 years old with alopecia areata. Some clones in this sample may be carry-over from other donors' samples. The V gene is TRBV13, the J gene TRBJ2-3; 12 positions agree with TRBD2. CDR3: CASSTSGGTDTQYF. For the CDR3, the DNA is TGTGCCAGCAGCACTAGCGGGGGGACAGATACGCAGTATTTT.